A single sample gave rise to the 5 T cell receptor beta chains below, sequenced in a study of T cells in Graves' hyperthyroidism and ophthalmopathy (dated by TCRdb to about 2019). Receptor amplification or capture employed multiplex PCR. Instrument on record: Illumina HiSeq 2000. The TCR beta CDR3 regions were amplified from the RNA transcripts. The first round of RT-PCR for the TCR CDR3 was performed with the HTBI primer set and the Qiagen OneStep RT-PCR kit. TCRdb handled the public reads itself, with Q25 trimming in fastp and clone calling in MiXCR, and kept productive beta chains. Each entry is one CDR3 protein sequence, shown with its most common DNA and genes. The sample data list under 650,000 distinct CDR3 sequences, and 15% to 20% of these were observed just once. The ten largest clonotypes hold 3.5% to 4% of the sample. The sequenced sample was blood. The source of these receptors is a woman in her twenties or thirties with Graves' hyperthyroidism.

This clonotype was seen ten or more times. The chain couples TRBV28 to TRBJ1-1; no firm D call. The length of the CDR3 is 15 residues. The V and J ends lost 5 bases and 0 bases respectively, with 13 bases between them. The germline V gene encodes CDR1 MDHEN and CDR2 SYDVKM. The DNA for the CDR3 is TGTGCCAGCAGTGGTGTGGAGGCTTTGAACACTGAAGCTTTCTTT. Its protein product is CASSGVEALNTEAFF.

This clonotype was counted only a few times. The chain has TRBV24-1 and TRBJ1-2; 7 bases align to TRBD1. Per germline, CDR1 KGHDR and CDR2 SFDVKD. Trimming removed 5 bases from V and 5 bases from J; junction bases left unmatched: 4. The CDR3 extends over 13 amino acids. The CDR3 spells CATSGQGSYGYTF. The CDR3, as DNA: TGTGCCACCAGTGGACAGGGAAGTTATGGCTACACCTTC.

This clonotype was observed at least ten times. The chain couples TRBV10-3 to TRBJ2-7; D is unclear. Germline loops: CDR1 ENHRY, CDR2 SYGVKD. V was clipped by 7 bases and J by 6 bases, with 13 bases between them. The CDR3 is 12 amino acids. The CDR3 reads CAIKEPPLEQYF. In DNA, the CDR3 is TGTGCCATCAAGGAGCCGCCTCTCGAGCAGTACTTC.

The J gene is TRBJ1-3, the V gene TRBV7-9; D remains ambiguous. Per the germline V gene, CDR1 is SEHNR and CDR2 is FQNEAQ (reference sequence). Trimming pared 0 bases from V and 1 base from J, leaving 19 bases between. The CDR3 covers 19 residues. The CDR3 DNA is TGTGCCAGCAGCTTAGCGCCCCCGGGCCCCCAAACGTCTGGAAACACCATATATTTT. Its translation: CASSLAPPGPQTSGNTIYF.

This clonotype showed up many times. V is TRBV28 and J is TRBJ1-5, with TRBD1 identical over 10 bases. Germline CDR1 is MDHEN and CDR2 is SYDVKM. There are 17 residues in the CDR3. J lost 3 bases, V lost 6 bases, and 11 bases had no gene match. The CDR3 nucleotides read TGTGCCAGCAGGGACAGGGGGTATCGACAAACCAATCAGCCCCAGCATTTT. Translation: CASRDRGYRQTNQPQHF.